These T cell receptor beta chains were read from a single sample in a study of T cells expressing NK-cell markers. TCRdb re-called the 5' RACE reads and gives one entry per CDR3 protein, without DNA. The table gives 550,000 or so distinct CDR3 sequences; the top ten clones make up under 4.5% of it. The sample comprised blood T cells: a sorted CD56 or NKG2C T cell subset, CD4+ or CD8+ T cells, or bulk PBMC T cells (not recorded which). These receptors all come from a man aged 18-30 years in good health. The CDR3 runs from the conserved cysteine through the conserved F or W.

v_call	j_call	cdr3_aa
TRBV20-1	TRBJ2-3	CSARRPGLAGGRVRRDTQYF
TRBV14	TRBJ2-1	CASSQVARRNEQFF
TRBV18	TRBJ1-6	CASSPLQSNIGDSPLHF
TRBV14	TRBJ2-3	CASSRDRARQYF
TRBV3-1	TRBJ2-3	CASSPDGGDTQYF
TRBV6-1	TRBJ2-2	CASSLSGSSPGELFF
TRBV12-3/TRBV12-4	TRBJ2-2	CASSPRREGNTGELFF
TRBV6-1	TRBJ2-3	CASTFGLAGVPDTQYF
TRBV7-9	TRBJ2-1	CASSLIGTSLYNEQFF
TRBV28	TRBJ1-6	CASSDRRGSPLHF
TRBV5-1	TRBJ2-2	CASSLGVEELFF
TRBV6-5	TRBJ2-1	CASSLDRGQGGSYNEQFF
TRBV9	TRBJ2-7	CASSVGPFTGGYEQYF
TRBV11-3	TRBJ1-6	CASSSGAPGNSPLHF
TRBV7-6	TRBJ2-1	CASRPRTGIYNEQFF
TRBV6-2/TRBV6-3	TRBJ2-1	CASSYSAGTSGANEQFF
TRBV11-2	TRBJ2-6	CASSHRQGHGANVLTF
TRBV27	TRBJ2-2	CASSLWTTAGELFF
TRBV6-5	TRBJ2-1	CAAEGREHEQFF
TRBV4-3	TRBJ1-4	CASSQDAAPNEKLFF